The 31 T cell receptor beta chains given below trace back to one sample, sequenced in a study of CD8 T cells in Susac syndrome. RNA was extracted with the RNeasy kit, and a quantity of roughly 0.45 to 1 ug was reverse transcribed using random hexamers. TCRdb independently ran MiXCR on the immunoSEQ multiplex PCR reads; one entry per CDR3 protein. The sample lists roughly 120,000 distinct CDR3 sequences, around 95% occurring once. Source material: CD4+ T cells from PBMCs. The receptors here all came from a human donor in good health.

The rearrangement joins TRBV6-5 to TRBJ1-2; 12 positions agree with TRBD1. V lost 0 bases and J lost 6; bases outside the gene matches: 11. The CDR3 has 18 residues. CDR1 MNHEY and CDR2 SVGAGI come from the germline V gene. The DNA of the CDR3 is TGTGCCAGCAGTTACTCTTGGGGCGATGGGACAGGGGGCAATGGCTACACCTTC. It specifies CASSYSWGDGTGGNGYTF.

CDR3 coding DNA: TGTGCCTGGAGTCTAGGAATTAACTATGGCTACACCTTC. It translates to CAWSLGINYGYTF. The chain carries TRBV30 and TRBJ1-2; D not resolved. Germline assignment: CDR1 GTSNPN and CDR2 SVGIG (reference sequence). Trimming shortened V by 2 bases and J by 1 base, and 8 bases separated the two germline ends. The CDR3 loop spans 13 amino acids. The variable domain in full, with the rest retrieved from reference TRBV30 and TRBJ1-2, is SQTIHQWPATLVQPVGSPLSLECTVEGTSNPNLYWYRQAAGRGLQLLFYSVGIGQISSEVPQNLSASRPQDRQFILSSKKLLLSDSGFYLCAWSLGINYGYTFGSGTRLTVV.

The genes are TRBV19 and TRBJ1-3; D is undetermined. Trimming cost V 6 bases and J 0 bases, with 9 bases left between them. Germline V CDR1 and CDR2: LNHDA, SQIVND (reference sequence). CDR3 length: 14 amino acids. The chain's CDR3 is CASRDRLSGNTIYF. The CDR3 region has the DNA TGTGCCAGTAGGGACCGACTCTCTGGAAACACCATATATTTT.

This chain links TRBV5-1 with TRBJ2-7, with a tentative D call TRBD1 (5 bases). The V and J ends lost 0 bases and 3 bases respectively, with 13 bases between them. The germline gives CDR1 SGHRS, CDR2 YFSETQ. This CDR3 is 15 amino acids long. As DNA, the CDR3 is TGCGCCAGCAGCTTGGTGTCCAGGGCATACTACGAGCAGTACTTC. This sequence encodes CASSLVSRAYYEQYF.

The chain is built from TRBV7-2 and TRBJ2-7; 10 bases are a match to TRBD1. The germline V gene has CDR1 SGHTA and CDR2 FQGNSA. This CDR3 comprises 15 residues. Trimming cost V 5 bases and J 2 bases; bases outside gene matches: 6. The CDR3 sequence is CASSPKTGGPYEQYF. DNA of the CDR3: TGTGCCAGCAGCCCCAAGACAGGGGGCCCCTACGAGCAGTACTTC.

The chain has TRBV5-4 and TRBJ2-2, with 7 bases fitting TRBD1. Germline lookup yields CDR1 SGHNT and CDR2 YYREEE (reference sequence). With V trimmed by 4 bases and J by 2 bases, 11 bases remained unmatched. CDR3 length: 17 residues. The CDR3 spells CASSLGLGTANTGELFF. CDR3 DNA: TGTGCCAGCAGCCTCGGCCTCGGGACAGCTAACACCGGGGAGCTGTTTTTT.

The CDR3 loop is CASSLSTGGLGETQYF. The CDR3 DNA follows: TGTGCCAGCAGCTTATCGACGGGAGGGCTGGGCGAGACCCAGTACTTC. V and J are TRBV5-4 and TRBJ2-5; TRBD2 agrees at 8 bases. Germline trimming cut 2 bases from V and 5 bases from J; bases unmatched to any gene: 11. The CDR3 loop spans 16 amino acids. CDR1 is SGHNT, CDR2 YYREEE, per germline (reference sequence).

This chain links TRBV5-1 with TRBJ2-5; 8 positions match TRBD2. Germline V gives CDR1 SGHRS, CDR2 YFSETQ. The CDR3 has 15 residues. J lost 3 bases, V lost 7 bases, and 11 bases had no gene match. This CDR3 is CASSSGGGGEETQYF. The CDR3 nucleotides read TGCGCCAGCTCCAGCGGGGGCGGGGGAGAAGAGACCCAGTACTTC.

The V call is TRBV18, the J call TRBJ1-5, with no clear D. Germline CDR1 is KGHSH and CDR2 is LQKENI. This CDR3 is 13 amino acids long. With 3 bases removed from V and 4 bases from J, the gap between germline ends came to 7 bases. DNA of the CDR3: TGTGCCAGCTCACCTTCAGGTAATCAGCCCCAGCATTTT. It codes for CASSPSGNQPQHF.

The CDR3 region is CASIRAAGTSNQPQHF. Written as DNA, the CDR3 is TGTGCCAGCATCCGGGCGGCTGGGACTAGCAATCAGCCCCAGCATTTT. The chain links TRBV27 to TRBJ1-5; D is possibly TRBD1 (5 bases). The CDR3 sequence is 16 residues long. Trimming took 7 bases from V and 0 from J, leaving 16 bases between them. Germline loops: CDR1 MNHEY, CDR2 SMNVEV (reference sequence).

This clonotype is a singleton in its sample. The CDR3 region has the DNA TGCAGCGTTGCTGCGGGGGGATCCTACAATGAGCAGTTCTTC. Protein sequence: CSVAAGGSYNEQFF. This sequence joins TRBV29-1 and TRBJ2-1, with 8 positions matching TRBD2. CDR3 size: 14 residues. Germline CDR1 and CDR2: SQVTM and ANQGSEA. The J segment lost 1 base and the V segment lost 4 bases, leaving 3 bases of the junction unmatched.

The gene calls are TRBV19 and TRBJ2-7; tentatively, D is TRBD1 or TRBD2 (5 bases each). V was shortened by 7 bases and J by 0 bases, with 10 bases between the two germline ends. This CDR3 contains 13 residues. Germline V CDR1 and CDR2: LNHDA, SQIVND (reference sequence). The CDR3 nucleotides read TGTGCCAGTACTCGGGGCCTCTCCTACGAGCAGTACTTC. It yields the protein CASTRGLSYEQYF.

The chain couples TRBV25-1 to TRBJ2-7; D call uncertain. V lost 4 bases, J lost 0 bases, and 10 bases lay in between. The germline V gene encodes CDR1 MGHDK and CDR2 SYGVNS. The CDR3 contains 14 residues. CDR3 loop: CASSAPDRSYEQYF. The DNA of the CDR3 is TGTGCCAGCAGTGCCCCGGACCGCTCCTACGAGCAGTACTTC.

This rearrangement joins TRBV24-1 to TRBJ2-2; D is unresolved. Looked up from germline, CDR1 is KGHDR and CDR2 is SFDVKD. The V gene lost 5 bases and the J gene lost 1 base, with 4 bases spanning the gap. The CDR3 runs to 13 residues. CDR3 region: CATSVGNTGELFF. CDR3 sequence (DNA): TGTGCCACCAGTGTTGGGAACACCGGGGAGCTGTTTTTT.

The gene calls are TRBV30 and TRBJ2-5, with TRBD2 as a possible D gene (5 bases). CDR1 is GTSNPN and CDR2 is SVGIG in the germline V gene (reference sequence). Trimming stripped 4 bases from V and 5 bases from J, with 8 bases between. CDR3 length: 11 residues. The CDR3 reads CAWTGGETQYF. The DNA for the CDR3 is TGTGCCTGGACGGGCGGGGAGACCCAGTACTTC. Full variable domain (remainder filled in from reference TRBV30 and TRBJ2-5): SQTIHQWPATLVQPVGSPLSLECTVEGTSNPNLYWYRQAAGRGLQLLFYSVGIGQISSEVPQNLSASRPQDRQFILSSKKLLLSDSGFYLCAWTGGETQYFGPGTRLLVL.

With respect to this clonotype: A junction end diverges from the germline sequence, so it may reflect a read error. DNA of the CDR3: TGTGCCAGCAGCCCATGGAGGAACGCTGAAGCTTTCTTT. This gives the protein CASSPWRNAEAFF. The V and J genes are TRBV9 and TRBJ1-1, with D uncertain. CDR1 is SGDLS, CDR2 YYNGEE, per germline. The CDR3 consists of 13 residues. Together with reference TRBV9 and TRBJ1-1, the CDR3 gives the full variable domain: DSGVTQTPKHLITATGQRVTLRCSPRSGDLSVYWYQQSLDQGLQFLIQYYNGEERAKGNILERFSAQQFPDLHSELNLSSLELGDSALYFCASSPWRNAEAFFGQGTRLTVV.

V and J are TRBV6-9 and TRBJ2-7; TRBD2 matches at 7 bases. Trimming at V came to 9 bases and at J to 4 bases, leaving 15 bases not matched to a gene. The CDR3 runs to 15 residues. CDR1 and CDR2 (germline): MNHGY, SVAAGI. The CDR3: CARAEVGREVYEQYF. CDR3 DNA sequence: TGTGCCAGAGCAGAGGTCGGACGGGAGGTGTACGAGCAGTACTTC.

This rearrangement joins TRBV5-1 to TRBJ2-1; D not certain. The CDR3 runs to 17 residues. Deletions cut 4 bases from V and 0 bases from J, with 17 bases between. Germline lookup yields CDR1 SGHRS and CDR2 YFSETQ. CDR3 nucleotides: TGCGCCAGCAGCCCCGTCTGGGGTCGGAGCTCCTACAATGAGCAGTTCTTC. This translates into CASSPVWGRSSYNEQFF.

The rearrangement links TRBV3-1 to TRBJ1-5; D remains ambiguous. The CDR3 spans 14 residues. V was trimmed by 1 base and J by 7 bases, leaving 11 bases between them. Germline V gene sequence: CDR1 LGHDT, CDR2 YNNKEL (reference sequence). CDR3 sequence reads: CASSQGPAGQPQHF. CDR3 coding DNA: TGTGCCAGCAGCCAAGGCCCAGCTGGGCAGCCCCAGCATTTT. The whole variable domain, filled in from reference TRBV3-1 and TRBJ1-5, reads DTAVSQTPKYLVTQMGNDKSIKCEQNLGHDTMYWYKQDSKKFLKIMFSYNNKELIINETVPNRFSPKSPDKAHLNLHINSLELGDSAVYFCASSQGPAGQPQHFGDGTRLSIL.

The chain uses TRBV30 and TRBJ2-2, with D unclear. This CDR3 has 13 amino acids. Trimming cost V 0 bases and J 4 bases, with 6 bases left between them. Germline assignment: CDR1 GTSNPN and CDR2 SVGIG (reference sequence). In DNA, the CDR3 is TGTGCCTGGAGTGTACGACCCACCGGGGAGCTGTTTTTT. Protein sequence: CAWSVRPTGELFF.

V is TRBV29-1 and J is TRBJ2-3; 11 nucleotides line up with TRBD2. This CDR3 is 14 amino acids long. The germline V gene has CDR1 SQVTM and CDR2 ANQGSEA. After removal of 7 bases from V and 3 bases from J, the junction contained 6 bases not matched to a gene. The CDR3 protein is CSALSGGATDTQYF. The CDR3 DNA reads TGCAGCGCCCTTAGCGGGGGGGCGACAGATACGCAGTATTTT.

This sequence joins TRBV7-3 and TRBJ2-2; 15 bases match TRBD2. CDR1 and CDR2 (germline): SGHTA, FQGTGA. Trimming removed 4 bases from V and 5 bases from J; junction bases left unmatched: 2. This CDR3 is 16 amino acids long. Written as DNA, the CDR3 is TGTGCCAGCAGCTCGGGACTAGCGGGGGGAACCGGGGAGCTGTTTTTT. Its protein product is CASSSGLAGGTGELFF.

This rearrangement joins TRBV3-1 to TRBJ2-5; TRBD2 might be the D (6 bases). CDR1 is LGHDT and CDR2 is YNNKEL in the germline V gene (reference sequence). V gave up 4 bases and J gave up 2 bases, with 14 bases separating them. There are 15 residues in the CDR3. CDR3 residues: CASSLPGGTQETQYF. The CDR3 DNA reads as TGTGCCAGCAGCCTTCCTGGGGGGACGCAAGAGACCCAGTACTTC.

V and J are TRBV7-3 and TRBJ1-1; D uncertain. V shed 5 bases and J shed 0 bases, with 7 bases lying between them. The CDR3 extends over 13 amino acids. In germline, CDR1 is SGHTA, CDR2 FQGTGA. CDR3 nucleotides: TGTGCCAGCAGCGCCAGCATGAACACTGAAGCTTTCTTT. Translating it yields CASSASMNTEAFF. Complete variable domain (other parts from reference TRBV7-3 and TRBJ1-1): GAGVSQTPSNKVTEKGKYVELRCDPISGHTALYWYRQSLGQGPEFLIYFQGTGAADDSGLPNDRFFAVRPEGSVSTLKIQRTERGDSAVYLCASSASMNTEAFFGQGTRLTVV.

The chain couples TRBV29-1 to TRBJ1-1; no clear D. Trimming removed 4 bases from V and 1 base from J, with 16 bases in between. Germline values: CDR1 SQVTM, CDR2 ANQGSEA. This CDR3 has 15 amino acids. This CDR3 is CSVVLKAGSNTEAFF. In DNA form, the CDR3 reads TGCAGCGTTGTCCTCAAAGCGGGGTCGAACACTGAAGCTTTCTTT.

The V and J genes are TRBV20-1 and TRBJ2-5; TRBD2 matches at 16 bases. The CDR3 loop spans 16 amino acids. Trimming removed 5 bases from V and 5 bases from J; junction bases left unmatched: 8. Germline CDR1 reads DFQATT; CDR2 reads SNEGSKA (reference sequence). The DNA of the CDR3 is TGCAGTGCTCAACCGGGACTAGCGGGGGGGCGTGAGACCCAGTACTTC. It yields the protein CSAQPGLAGGRETQYF.

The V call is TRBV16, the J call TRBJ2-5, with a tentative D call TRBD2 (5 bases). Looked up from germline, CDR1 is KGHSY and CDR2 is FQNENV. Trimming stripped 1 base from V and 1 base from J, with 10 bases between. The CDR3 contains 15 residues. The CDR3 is CASSQLESGQETQYF. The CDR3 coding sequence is TGTGCCAGCAGCCAATTGGAAAGCGGCCAAGAGACCCAGTACTTC.

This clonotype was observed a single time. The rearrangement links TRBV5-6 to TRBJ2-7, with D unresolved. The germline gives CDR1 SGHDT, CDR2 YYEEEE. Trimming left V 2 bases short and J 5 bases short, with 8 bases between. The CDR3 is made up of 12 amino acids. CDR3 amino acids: CASSFYENEQYF. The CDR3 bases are TGTGCCAGCAGCTTTTACGAGAACGAGCAGTACTTC.

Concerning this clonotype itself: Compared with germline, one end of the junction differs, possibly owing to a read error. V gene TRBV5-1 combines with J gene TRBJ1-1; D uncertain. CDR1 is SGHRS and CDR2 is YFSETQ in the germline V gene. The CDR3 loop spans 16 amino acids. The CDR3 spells CASSLSSEPGRTEAVF. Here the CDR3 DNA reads TGCGCCAGCAGCTTGAGCTCGGAGCCTGGGAGGACTGAAGCTGTCTTT.

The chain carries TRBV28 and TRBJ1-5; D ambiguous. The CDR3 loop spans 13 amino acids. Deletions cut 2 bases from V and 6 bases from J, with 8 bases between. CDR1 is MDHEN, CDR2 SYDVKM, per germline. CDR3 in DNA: TGTGCCAGCAGTTTAAGTCCCTTTCAGCCCCAGCATTTT. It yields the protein CASSLSPFQPQHF. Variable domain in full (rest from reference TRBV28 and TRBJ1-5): DVKVTQSSRYLVKRTGEKVFLECVQDMDHENMFWYRQDPGLGLRLIYFSYDVKMKEKGDIPEGYSVSREKKERFSLILESASTNQTSMYLCASSLSPFQPQHFGDGTRLSIL.

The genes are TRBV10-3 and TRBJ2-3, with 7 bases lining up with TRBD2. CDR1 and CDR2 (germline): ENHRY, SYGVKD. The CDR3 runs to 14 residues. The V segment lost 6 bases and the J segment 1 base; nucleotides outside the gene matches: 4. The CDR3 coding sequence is TGTGCCATCAGGAGCGGGACCGGCACAGATACGCAGTATTTT. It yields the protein CAIRSGTGTDTQYF.